The T cell receptor beta chain under discussion was sequenced for a study of cytomegalovirus exposure and HLA in healthy donors. Background on the study: The 100 to 150 validation repertoires used the same platform as the 500 to 700 first-cohort repertoires, a later analysis reported. Study observations and caveats: There were about 160 TCR beta chains listed as cytomegalovirus-associated.

Only in-frame clones appear in the TCRdb table, and some are missing; sequencing was by immunoSEQ multiplex PCR. The sample consists of 150,000 to 200,000 clones, 80% to 90% of them appearing once. Germline V CDR1 and CDR2: GTSNPN, SVGIG (reference sequence). Between the trimmed V and J ends, which lost 3 bases and 1 base, there was a span of 7 bases. This CDR3 region has 13 residues. A roughly 120-subject validation cohort, separate from the 666-subject first cohort, supplied the donors. For this clone: Its antigen is undetermined.

V usage is TRBV30 and J usage is TRBJ1-5; no firm D call. The sample was PBMCs. The sequence came from a young woman in good health and CMV-seronegative. This chain's CDR3 is CAWSPQSNQPQHF. CDR3 sequence (DNA): TGTGCCTGGAGCCCCCAAAGCAATCAGCCCCAGCATTTT.